The clone carrying this TCR beta chain came up a few times. This specimen comes from a study of early T cells in non-severe SARS-CoV-2 infection. TCRdb reanalysed the 5' RACE reads using MiXCR and keeps one entry per CDR3 protein. In the table there are tens of thousands of distinct CDR3 sequences, about 7% of which are singletons. The sequence came from an adult who was a healthcare worker with PCR-confirmed SARS-CoV-2 infection or an uninfected control (not recorded which). The sample was whole blood.

CDR3 sequence (DNA): TGTGCCAGCAGCCAAGAGTCTCTTCTGTTAGGGACTAGCGGGGATAATGAGCAGTTCTTC. This translates into CASSQESLLLGTSGDNEQFF. This rearrangement joins TRBV3-1 to TRBJ2-1; 13 bases are a match to TRBD2. The J segment lost 7 bases and the V segment lost 0 bases, leaving 15 bases of the junction unmatched. This CDR3 contains 20 residues. Germline V gene data show CDR1 as LGHDT and CDR2 as YNNKEL (reference sequence).